This TCR beta chain was sequenced for a study of T-cell memory formation after mild COVID-19 (dated by TCRdb to the early 2020s). Turning to the overall study: Most TCR sequence clusters were specific to one of the two donors. Longitudinal TCRalpha and TCRbeta repertoire sequencing tracked T-cell clones expanding and contracting after mild COVID-19 in two donors. Two young, previously healthy adult volunteers, one female and one male, were included in the cohort.

On this clonotype itself: Its antigen target is currently unknown. Qualities for individual bases were not recorded, and no much larger clone is one base off.

Sequencing was performed on an Illumina NovaSeq 6000. TCRalpha and TCRbeta cDNA libraries were built by 5'RACE with constant-segment primers, adding sample barcodes and unique molecular identifiers. Trizol reagent was used to extract RNA from every sample. The libraries were amplified in two PCR steps, and the second step added a second sample barcode and Illumina TruSeq adapters. The libraries were sequenced on an Illumina NovaSeq using 2 x 150 bp paired-end reads. Per the original workflow: Demultiplexing of reads and collapsing into UMI-guided consensus sequences were performed with migec v1.2.7. With mixcr v2.1.11, UMI consensuses were aligned to TRA and TRB V and J templates and assembled into clonotypes. A clonotype was counted as expanded or contracted only if both edgeR and NoisET called the change significant, with noise models trained on biological replicates. For edgeR calls, a false discovery rate-adjusted p below 0.01 and a log2 fold-change threshold of 1 were applied. PCA with hierarchical clustering of max-normalized trajectories of the 1000 most abundant clonotypes was used as exploratory dynamics analysis. Separately sequenced CD4+ and CD8+ repertoires were used to assign a CD4 or CD8 phenotype to each responding clone. In-frame beta chains were kept once TCRdb had trimmed the public reads at Q25 with fastp and called clones with MiXCR. One record per CDR3 amino acid sequence lists the most common genes and DNA. In this record, the V and J calls reflect TCRdb's handling and not the investigators' own analysis. This sample lists 260,000 or so distinct CDR3 sequences; approximately 15% were detected once. More than 20% of the sample is taken by the ten largest.

The research as a whole found: Clones that contracted from day 15 to 85 showed balanced CD4/CD8 phenotypes, whereas a second wave of clones that expanded from day 15 to 37 leaned towards CD4+. SARS-CoV-2 specificity of the second-wave clones peaking on day 37 was not confirmed. The study included only a couple of mild cases, and larger cohorts that include severe cases with pre-infection samples were judged to be necessary. Contracting CD4+ clones were located mainly in the CM and EM memory subsets, whereas CD8+ clones were found to be enriched in EMRA. Some responding clones were found in pre-infection memory, which suggests that pre-existing cross-reactive memory T cells took part in the SARS-CoV-2 response.

V is cut back by 5 bases and J by 5 bases, with 10 bases in the junction unmatched. The germline V gene gives CDR1 as SGHTA and CDR2 as FQGTGA. The CDR3 measures 15 amino acids from cysteine to phenylalanine. The read is trimmed to its CDR3 DNA, 45 bases read in frame from base 1. Ficoll-Paque density gradient centrifugation was used to isolate PBMCs. Source material: PBMCs or a T cell subset sorted from them (not recorded which). The sequence derives from a man between 18 and 35 years old who had mild COVID-19 (a few samples of this study predate the infection). The sample titles of this study are shuffled in the database, so cell type and time point are left out; the donor was told from shared clones. The chain joins TRBV7-3 to TRBJ2-5; 8 central nucleotides agree with TRBD2. The base sequence is TGTGCCAGCAGCCTAAGGACTAGCCCTCGGGAGACCCAGTACTTC. Translated, it gives CASSLRTSPRETQYF.